The 14 T cell receptor beta chains presented below share a single source sample, sequenced in a study of control samples from healthy donors and cancer patients (dated by TCRdb to the early 2020s). The library was produced with the immunoSEQ multiplex PCR assay. Sourced from immuneACCESS, this table was stored by TCRdb with only in-frame sequences that have V and J called. A share of the clones is absent; for the studies checked, an unresolved V gene accounts for under half, and the remainder has no known explanation. Across this sample there are fewer than 15,000 clones, with approximately 77% seen only once. The top ten hold roughly 18% of the sample. Sequences were obtained from formalin-fixed, paraffin-embedded tissue. The source of these receptors is a female donor with lung cancer.

The V call is TRBV7-2, the J call TRBJ2-1; D remains unclear. Germline values: CDR1 SGHTA, CDR2 FQGNSA. This CDR3 has 14 residues. Trimming took 5 bases from V and 6 from J, leaving 14 bases between them. In DNA, the CDR3 is TGTGCCAGCAGCGGCTTCTCGCACCCCAATGAGCAGTTCTTC. Translation gives CASSGFSHPNEQFF.

V gene TRBV9 combines with J gene TRBJ2-3; perhaps TRBD1 as D (6 bases). Trimming pared 3 bases from V and 6 bases from J, leaving 17 bases between. The germline V gene has CDR1 SGDLS and CDR2 YYNGEE. This CDR3 spans 15 amino acids. The DNA of the CDR3 is TGTGCCAGCAGCGCCAACTTGGGGGCCTTTGATACGCAGTATTTT. Its translation is CASSANLGAFDTQYF.

The V call is TRBV4-1, the J call TRBJ1-4, with D perhaps TRBD1 (6 bases). The V end lost 1 base, the J end lost 8 bases, and 8 bases lay between the germline ends. From germline, CDR1 is MGHRA and CDR2 YSYEKL. This CDR3 comprises 13 residues. The CDR3 region is CASSQAGAEKLFF. The CDR3 DNA reads TGCGCCAGCAGCCAAGCAGGGGCCGAAAAACTGTTTTTT.

The gene calls are TRBV6-1 and TRBJ1-2; D remains ambiguous. Germline CDR1 MNHNS, CDR2 SASEGT. The CDR3 totals 15 residues. Between the trimmed V and J ends, which lost 0 bases and 5 bases, there was a span of 13 bases. CDR3 DNA: TGTGCCAGCAGTGAAGCGCTCGGGTCTGGATATGGCTACACCTTC. This encodes CASSEALGSGYGYTF.

This chain connects TRBV6-5 to TRBJ2-5; D uncertain. The germline gives CDR1 MNHEY, CDR2 SVGAGI. Trimming left V 3 bases short and J 7 bases short, with 6 bases between. This CDR3 comprises 11 residues. DNA for the CDR3: TGTGCCAGCAGTTATGGTGGGACCCAGTACTTC. Its translation is CASSYGGTQYF.

Only one count was recorded for this clone. The gene calls are TRBV2 and TRBJ1-2; TRBD1 matches 9 bases. The germline CDR1 and CDR2 sequences are SNHLY and FYNNEI. The J segment lost 2 bases and the V segment lost 11 bases, leaving 6 bases of the junction unmatched. This CDR3 contains 13 residues. CDR3 sequence: CARRQGDNYGYTF. In DNA, the CDR3 is TGTGCCCGTAGACAGGGGGACAACTATGGCTACACCTTC.

V usage is TRBV7-9 and J usage is TRBJ2-7; D gene unclear. Germline assignment: CDR1 SEHNR and CDR2 FQNEAQ (reference sequence). Trimming cost V 2 bases and J 6 bases, with 11 bases left between them. The CDR3 sequence is 13 residues long. CDR3 sequence reads: CASSLRNGFEQYF. The CDR3 bases are TGTGCCAGCAGCTTAAGAAACGGATTCGAGCAGTACTTC.

This chain links TRBV5-4 with TRBJ2-3; 7 bases line up with TRBD1. The CDR3 contains 14 residues. V gave up 7 bases and J gave up 5 bases; unmatched junction bases: 10. Germline V lookup: CDR1 SGHNT, CDR2 YYREEE (reference sequence). The CDR3 reads CASGEGGAGDTQYF. For the CDR3, the DNA is TGTGCCAGCGGGGAAGGGGGCGCGGGAGATACGCAGTATTTT.

V is TRBV7-9 and J is TRBJ1-1; a weak D match, TRBD1 (6 bases). From germline, CDR1 is SEHNR and CDR2 FQNEAQ (reference sequence). This CDR3 region has 15 residues. V was clipped by 3 bases and J by 2 bases, with 13 bases between them. The CDR3 loop is CASSLPTGVNTEAFF. CDR3 in DNA: TGTGCCAGCAGCTTGCCGACAGGCGTTAACACTGAAGCTTTCTTT.

The V and J genes are TRBV5-1 and TRBJ2-7; TRBD1 is a possible D gene (5 bases). Germline V gene lookup returns CDR1 SGHRS and CDR2 YFSETQ. Trimming pared 0 bases from V and 2 bases from J, leaving 6 bases between. The CDR3 is made up of 13 amino acids. The CDR3 nucleotides are TGCGCCAGCAGCTTGGGGACAACCTACGAGCAGTACTTC. Translation: CASSLGTTYEQYF.

The chain uses TRBV7-2 and TRBJ1-3, with a tentative D call TRBD1 (5 bases). CDR1 is SGHTA and CDR2 is FQGNSA in the germline V gene. Trimming stripped 5 bases from V and 4 bases from J, with 15 bases between. This CDR3 is 15 amino acids long. The CDR3, as DNA: TGTGCCAGCAGCCGGACAAACCAACCAGGAAACACCATATATTTT. This translates into CASSRTNQPGNTIYF.

This sequence joins TRBV3-1 (or the pseudogene TRBV3-2) and TRBJ1-4, with 8 bases aligning to TRBD1. The germline CDR1 and CDR2 sequences are LGHDT and YNNKEL (reference sequence). This CDR3 comprises 16 residues. V gave up 2 bases and J gave up 5 bases; unmatched junction bases: 7. The CDR3 spells CASSQRQGFGNEKLFF. CDR3 DNA: TGTGCCAGCAGCCAAAGACAGGGGTTTGGGAATGAAAAACTGTTTTTT.

About this clone itself: Its ends do not fully match the called genes, so a read error is possible. The rearrangement joins TRBV5-6 to TRBJ1-1; D ambiguous. The length of the CDR3 is 12 residues. Germline lookup yields CDR1 SGHDT and CDR2 YYEEEE. The CDR3 nucleotides are TGTGCCAGCAGCTTGTCTGTTTCTTCGAGGTCCTTT. Its protein is CASSLSVSSRSF.

This sequence joins TRBV4-1 and TRBJ1-2; maybe TRBD1 (5 bases). The germline gives CDR1 MGHRA, CDR2 YSYEKL. The V end was cut by 1 base, the J end by 6 bases, with 18 bases between. The CDR3 is 16 amino acids. CDR3 sequence reads: CASSQVTGPRVHGYTF. The DNA of the CDR3 is TGCGCCAGCAGCCAAGTTACGGGGCCCAGGGTCCATGGCTACACCTTC.